The 11 T cell receptor beta chains below were found in one sample sequenced in a study of beta chain features in type 1 diabetes listed by TCRdb under 2018. Library creation used the immunoSEQ multiplex PCR assay. All of the isolated RNA was reverse transcribed with the High Capacity cDNA Reverse Transcription Kit, so expressed TCRB transcripts were sequenced. TCRdb took over this immuneACCESS table, retaining in-frame rearrangements with V and J assigned. Such tables are incomplete; in checked studies, under half of the missing clones stem from an unresolved V gene, and the remainder is unexplained. In this sample the table shows under 250,000 clones, around a quarter of which occur a single time. The biggest ten clones account for about 3.9% of the sample. The source material was central memory CD4+ T cells from blood. The receptors stem from a young man in good health.

The chain couples TRBV7-6 to TRBJ2-1; D call uncertain. The CDR3 is made up of 13 amino acids. Germline CDR1 reads SGHVS; CDR2 reads FNYEAQ. Trimming removed 1 base at V and 8 bases at J, with 9 bases between. CDR3 sequence reads: CASSLVLQDEQFF. Here the CDR3 DNA reads TGTGCCAGCAGCTTAGTACTCCAGGATGAGCAGTTCTTC.

CDR3 DNA: TGTGCCAGCTCACCACAGACGAGGGTTCAGTACTTC. Its protein is CASSPQTRVQYF. V and J are TRBV18 and TRBJ2-4, with D perhaps TRBD2 (5 bases). Trimming removed 1 base at V and 11 bases at J, with 9 bases between. CDR1 is KGHSH, CDR2 LQKENI, per germline. The CDR3 has 12 amino acids.

J is TRBJ2-3 and V is TRBV7-2; no definite D call. The CDR3 totals 13 residues. Germline V CDR1 and CDR2: SGHTA, FQGNSA. V was cut by 6 bases and J by 0 bases, with 7 bases left in between. This chain's CDR3 is CASRPPSTDTQYF. CDR3 DNA sequence: TGTGCCAGCAGACCTCCTAGCACAGATACGCAGTATTTT.

This chain joins TRBV28 and TRBJ2-7; TRBD2 is a possible D gene (5 bases). V was cut by 6 bases and J by 2 bases, with 14 bases left in between. Germline V gene sequence: CDR1 MDHEN, CDR2 SYDVKM. The CDR3 consists of 14 residues. CDR3 protein: CASSKERRPYEQYF. CDR3 in DNA: TGTGCCAGCAGCAAAGAGCGGCGCCCCTACGAGCAGTACTTC.

The gene calls are TRBV5-1 and TRBJ2-5; TRBD2 agrees at 9 bases. The CDR3 is 15 residues long. The V gene end was trimmed by 2 bases and the J gene end by 7 bases; junction bases not matched to a gene: 9. From germline, CDR1 is SGHRS and CDR2 YFSETQ. CDR3 nucleotides: TGCGCCAGCAGCTTCTCCGGGACTAGCTCTGGGACCCAGTACTTC. Translating gives CASSFSGTSSGTQYF. Full variable domain (outside the CDR3, taken from reference TRBV5-1 and TRBJ2-5): KAGVTQTPRYLIKTRGQQVTLSCSPISGHRSVSWYQQTPGQGLQFLFEYFSETQRNKGNFPGRFSGRQFSNSRSEMNVSTLELGDSALYLCASSFSGTSSGTQYFGPGTRLLVL.

This clone was seen a single time. The chain recombines TRBV10-3 with TRBJ1-6, with 7 bases lining up with TRBD1. Germline assignment: CDR1 ENHRY and CDR2 SYGVKD. This CDR3 spans 14 amino acids. The V segment lost 2 bases and the J segment 9 bases; nucleotides outside the gene matches: 4. The CDR3 bases are TGTGCCATCAGTGAGGGCAGGGGGAGTTCACCCCTCCACTTT. This encodes CAISEGRGSSPLHF.

The chain uses TRBV29-1 and TRBJ2-3, with a weak D call TRBD2 (6 bases). Germline V gene lookup returns CDR1 SQVTM and CDR2 ANQGSEA. V lost 8 bases and J lost 2, with 14 bases in between. The CDR3 is 13 residues long. The CDR3 nucleotides read TGCAGCATCCGGGACTTCCTCACAGATACGCAGTATTTT. As protein: CSIRDFLTDTQYF.

About this clone itself: This likely reflects a read error, since a far larger clone is one base away. The J gene is TRBJ2-2, the V gene TRBV29-1; maybe TRBD2 (5 bases). This CDR3 has 11 residues. Per germline, CDR1 SQVTM and CDR2 ANQGSEA. Written as DNA, the CDR3 is TGCAGCGTAATTTCGGCCGGGGAGCGGTTTTTT. Its protein product is CSVISAGERFF.

This clone has ten or more counts. The chain recombines TRBV30 with TRBJ2-5; TRBD1 matches 9 bases. The CDR3 sequence is 16 residues long. The V and J ends lost 1 base and 4 bases, in that order; junction bases with no gene match: 10. The germline CDR1 and CDR2 sequences are GTSNPN and SVGIG (reference sequence). CDR3 DNA sequence: TGTGCCTGGAGTGCGCTCCGGGACAGGGAAAGAGAGACCCAGTACTTC. Its translation is CAWSALRDRERETQYF.

J is TRBJ2-7 and V is TRBV30; either TRBD1 or TRBD2 may supply D (6 bases each). Germline V gene data show CDR1 as GTSNPN and CDR2 as SVGIG (reference sequence). The V and J ends lost 0 bases and 4 bases respectively, with 16 bases between them. The CDR3 is made up of 15 amino acids. CDR3 protein: CAWSVGSGAWYEQYF. Written as DNA, the CDR3 is TGTGCCTGGAGTGTAGGGTCGGGGGCTTGGTACGAGCAGTACTTC.

This chain links TRBV28 with TRBJ2-5; the match to TRBD1 covers 11 bases. Germline V lookup: CDR1 MDHEN, CDR2 SYDVKM. Losses at the gene ends were 4 bases for V and 7 bases for J; bases not matched to a gene: 11. The CDR3 has 16 amino acids. The CDR3 DNA sequence: TGTGCCAGCAGTTCCCCTGGGACAGGGGGGCCCAGGACCCAGTACTTC. Translation gives CASSSPGTGGPRTQYF.